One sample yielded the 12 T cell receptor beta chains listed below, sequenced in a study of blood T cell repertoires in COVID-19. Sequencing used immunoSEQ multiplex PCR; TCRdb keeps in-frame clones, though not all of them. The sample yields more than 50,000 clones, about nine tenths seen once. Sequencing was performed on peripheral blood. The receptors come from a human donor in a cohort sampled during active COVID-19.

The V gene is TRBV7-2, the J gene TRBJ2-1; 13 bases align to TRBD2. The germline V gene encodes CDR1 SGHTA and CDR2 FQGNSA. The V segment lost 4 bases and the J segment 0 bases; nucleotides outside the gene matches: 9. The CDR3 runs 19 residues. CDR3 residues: CASSSSGTSGTLSYNEQFF. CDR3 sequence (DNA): TGTGCCAGCAGCTCCTCCGGGACTAGCGGGACTCTCTCCTACAATGAGCAGTTCTTC.

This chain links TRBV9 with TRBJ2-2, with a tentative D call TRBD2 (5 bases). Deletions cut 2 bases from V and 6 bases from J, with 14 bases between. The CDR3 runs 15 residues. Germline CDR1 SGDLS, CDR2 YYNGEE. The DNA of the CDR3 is TGTGCCAGCAGCGTGAGGGATACGTTCCCCGGGGAGCTGTTTTTT. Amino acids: CASSVRDTFPGELFF.

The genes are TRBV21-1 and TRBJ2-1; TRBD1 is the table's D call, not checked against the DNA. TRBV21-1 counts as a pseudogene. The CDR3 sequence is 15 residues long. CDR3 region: CASSPAQGRYNEQFF. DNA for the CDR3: TGTGCCAGCAGCCCCGCTCAGGGCCGCTACAATGAGCAGTTCTTC.

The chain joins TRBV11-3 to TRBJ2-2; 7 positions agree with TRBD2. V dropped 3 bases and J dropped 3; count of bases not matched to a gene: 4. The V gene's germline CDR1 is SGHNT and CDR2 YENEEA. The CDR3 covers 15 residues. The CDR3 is CASSFAGDHTGELFF. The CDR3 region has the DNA TGTGCCAGCAGCTTTGCGGGAGACCACACCGGGGAGCTGTTTTTT. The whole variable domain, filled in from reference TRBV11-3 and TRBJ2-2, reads EAGVVQSPRYKIIEKKQPVAFWCNPISGHNTLYWYLQNLGQGPELLIRYENEEAVDDSQLPKDRFSAERLKGVDSTLKIQPAELGDSAVYLCASSFAGDHTGELFFGEGSRLTVL.

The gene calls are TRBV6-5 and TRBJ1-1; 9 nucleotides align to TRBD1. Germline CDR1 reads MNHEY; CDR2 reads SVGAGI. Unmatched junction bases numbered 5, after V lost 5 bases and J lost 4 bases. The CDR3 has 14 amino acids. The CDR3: CASSRTGAITEAFF. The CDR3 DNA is TGTGCCAGCAGTCGGACAGGGGCTATCACTGAAGCTTTCTTT.

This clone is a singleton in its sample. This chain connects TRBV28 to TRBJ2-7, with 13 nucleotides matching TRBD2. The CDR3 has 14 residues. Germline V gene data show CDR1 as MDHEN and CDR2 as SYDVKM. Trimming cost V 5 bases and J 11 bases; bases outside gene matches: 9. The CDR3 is CASSPTLLAGGEYF. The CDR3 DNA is TGTGCCAGCAGTCCCACCCTACTAGCGGGAGGGGAGTACTTC.

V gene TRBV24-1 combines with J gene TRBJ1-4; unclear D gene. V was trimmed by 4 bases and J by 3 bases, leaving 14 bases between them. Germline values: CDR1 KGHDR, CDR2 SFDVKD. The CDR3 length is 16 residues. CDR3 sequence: CATSDRNRGPNEKLFF. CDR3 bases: TGTGCCACCAGTGACCGCAACCGGGGTCCTAATGAAAAACTGTTTTTT.

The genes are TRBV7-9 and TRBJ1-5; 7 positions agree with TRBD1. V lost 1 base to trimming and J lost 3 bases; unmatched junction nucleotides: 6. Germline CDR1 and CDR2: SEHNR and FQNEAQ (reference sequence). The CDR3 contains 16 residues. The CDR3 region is CASSLGSGTDNQPQHF. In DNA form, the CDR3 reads TGTGCCAGCAGCTTAGGTTCCGGGACAGACAATCAGCCCCAGCATTTT.

The CDR3 nucleotides are TGTGCCAGCAGCTCGGCGGGGGGTTGGCAAAAACTGTTTTTT. It specifies CASSSAGGWQKLFF. This rearrangement joins TRBV5-4 to TRBJ1-4, with D maybe TRBD1 (5 bases). The CDR3 is made up of 14 amino acids. CDR1 is SGHNT and CDR2 is YYREEE in the germline V gene (reference sequence). The germline V and J ends were trimmed by 3 bases and 9 bases, with 15 bases remaining between them.

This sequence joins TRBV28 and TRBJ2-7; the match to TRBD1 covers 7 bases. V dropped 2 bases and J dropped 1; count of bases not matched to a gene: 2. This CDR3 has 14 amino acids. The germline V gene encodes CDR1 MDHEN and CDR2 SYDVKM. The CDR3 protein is CASSLLGQSYEQYF. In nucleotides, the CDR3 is TGTGCCAGCAGTTTACTGGGACAGTCCTACGAGCAGTACTTC.

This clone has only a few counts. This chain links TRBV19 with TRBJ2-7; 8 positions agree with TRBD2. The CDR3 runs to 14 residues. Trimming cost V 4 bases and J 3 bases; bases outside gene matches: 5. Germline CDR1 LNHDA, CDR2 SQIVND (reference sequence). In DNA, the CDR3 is TGTGCCAGTAGTAGTGGACTAGCCTACTACGAGCAGTACTTC. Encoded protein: CASSSGLAYYEQYF.

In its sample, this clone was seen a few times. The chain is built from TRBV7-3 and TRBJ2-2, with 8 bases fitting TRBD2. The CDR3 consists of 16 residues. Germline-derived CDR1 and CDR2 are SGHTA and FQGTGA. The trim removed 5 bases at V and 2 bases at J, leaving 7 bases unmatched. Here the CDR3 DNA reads TGTGCCAGCAGCGCCCTAGCGGGTGCCAACACCGGGGAGCTGTTTTTT. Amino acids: CASSALAGANTGELFF.